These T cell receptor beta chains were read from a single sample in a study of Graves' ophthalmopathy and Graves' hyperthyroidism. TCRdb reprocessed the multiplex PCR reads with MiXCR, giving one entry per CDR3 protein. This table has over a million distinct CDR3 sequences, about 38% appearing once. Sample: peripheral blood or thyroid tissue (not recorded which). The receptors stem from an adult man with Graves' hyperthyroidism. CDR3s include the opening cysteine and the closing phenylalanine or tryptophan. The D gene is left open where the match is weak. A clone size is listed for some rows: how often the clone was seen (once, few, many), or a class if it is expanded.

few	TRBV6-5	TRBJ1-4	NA	CASRLTGGGEKLFF	TGTGCCAGCAGACTGACAGGCGGAGGAGAAAAACTGTTTTTT
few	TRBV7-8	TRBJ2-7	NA	CASSLTKGSRSYEQYF	TGTGCCAGCAGCTTAACAAAGGGCTCCCGCTCCTACGAGCAGTACTTC
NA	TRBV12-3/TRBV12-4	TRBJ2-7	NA	CASSPRWGSEQYF	TGTGCCAGCAGCCCCCGTTGGGGCTCCGAGCAGTACTTC
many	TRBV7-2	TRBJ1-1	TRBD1	CASSLQAQGTGAFF	TGTGCCAGCAGCTTACAGGCACAGGGGACTGGGGCTTTCTTT
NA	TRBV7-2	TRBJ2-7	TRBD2	CASTHPLAGLRYEQYF	TGTGCCAGCACCCACCCCCTAGCGGGACTCCGCTACGAGCAGTACTTC
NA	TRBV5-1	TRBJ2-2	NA	CASSLSGIARAGELFF	TGCGCCAGCAGCTTGTCCGGGATCGCTAGGGCCGGGGAGCTGTTTTTT
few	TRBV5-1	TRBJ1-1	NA	CASSLRTEVNTEAFF	TGCGCCAGCAGCCTTCGGACGGAAGTGAACACTGAAGCTTTCTTT
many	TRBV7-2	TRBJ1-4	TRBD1	CASSFWQGVPTNEKLFF	TGTGCCAGCAGCTTTTGGCAGGGGGTCCCAACTAATGAAAAACTGTTTTTT
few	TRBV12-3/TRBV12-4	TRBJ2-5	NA	CASSPKVSAQETQYF	TGTGCCAGCAGCCCAAAGGTATCAGCACAAGAGACCCAGTACTTC
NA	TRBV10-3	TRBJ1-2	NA	CAIGEQGGYGYTF	TGTGCCATCGGCGAACAGGGAGGCTATGGCTACACCTTC
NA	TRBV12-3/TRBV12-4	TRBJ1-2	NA	CASGGNYGHTF	TGTGCCTCGGGTGGGAACTATGGCCACACCTTC
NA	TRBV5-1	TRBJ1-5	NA	CASSFGVSSYEHF	TGCGCCAGCAGCTTCGGGGTAAGCTCCTACGAGCATTTT
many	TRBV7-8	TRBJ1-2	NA	CASSGGMGMEGYTF	TGTGCCAGCAGCGGGGGCATGGGGATGGAAGGCTACACCTTC
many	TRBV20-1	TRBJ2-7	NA	CSAPDWRGLEQYF	TGCAGTGCACCCGACTGGCGGGGGCTCGAGCAGTACTTC
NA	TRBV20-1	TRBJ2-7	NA	CSARVGLYEQYF	TGCAGTGCCAGGGTGGGGCTTTACGAGCAGTACTTC
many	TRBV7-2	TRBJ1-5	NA	CASSLVAVNNQPQHF	TGTGCCAGCAGCTTAGTTGCAGTTAACAATCAGCCCCAGCATTTT
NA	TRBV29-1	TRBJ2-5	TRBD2	CSVPAWGGETQYF	TGCAGCGTTCCGGCTTGGGGGGGAGAGACCCAGTACTTC
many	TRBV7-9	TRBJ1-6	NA	CASSPAIGQGNSPLHF	TGTGCCAGCAGCCCGGCCATTGGCCAGGGGAATTCACCCCTCCACTTT
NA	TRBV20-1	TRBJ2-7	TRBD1	CSAREYRTGGSYEQYF	TGCAGTGCTAGAGAGTATAGGACAGGGGGCTCCTACGAGCAGTACTTC
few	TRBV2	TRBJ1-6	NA	CASSLGLGSPLHF	TGTGCCAGCAGTTTAGGTCTCGGGTCACCCCTCCACTTT
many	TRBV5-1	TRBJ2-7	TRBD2	CASSLGLAVSSYEQYF	TGCGCCAGCAGCTTGGGGCTAGCGGTTAGCTCCTACGAGCAGTACTTC
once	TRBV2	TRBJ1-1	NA	CASSPNQARGDTEAFF	TGTGCCAGCAGCCCGAATCAGGCCCGGGGGGACACTGAAGCTTTCTTT
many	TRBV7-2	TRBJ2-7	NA	CASSLASPRGDEQYF	TGTGCCAGCAGCTTAGCCAGTCCCCGTGGCGACGAGCAGTACTTC
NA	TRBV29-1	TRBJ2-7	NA	CSVDGETYEQYF	TGCAGCGTAGACGGGGAGACCTACGAGCAGTACTTC
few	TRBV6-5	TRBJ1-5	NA	CASSSWGLGQPQHF	TGTGCCAGCAGTTCATGGGGATTGGGTCAGCCCCAGCATTTT
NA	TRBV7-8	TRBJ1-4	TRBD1	CASSLSPGQGGEKLFF	TGTGCCAGCAGCTTATCCCCAGGACAGGGGGGTGAAAAACTGTTTTTT
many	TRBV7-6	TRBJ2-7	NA	CASSLGGPIEQYF	TGTGCCAGCAGCTTAGGCGGACCTATCGAGCAGTACTTC
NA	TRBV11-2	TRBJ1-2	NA	CASSLEVRGPSYGYTF	TGTGCCAGCAGCTTAGAGGTCAGGGGACCCTCCTATGGCTACACCTTC
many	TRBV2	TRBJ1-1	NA	CASRRPETGAFF	TGTGCCAGCAGAAGACCCGAGACAGGAGCTTTCTTT
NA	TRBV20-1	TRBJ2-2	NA	CSVREITGELFF	TGCAGTGTTAGGGAGATCACCGGGGAGCTGTTTTTT
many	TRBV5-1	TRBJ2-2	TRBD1	CASSNRDRGTGELFF	TGCGCCAGCAGCAACCGGGACAGGGGGACCGGGGAGCTGTTTTTT
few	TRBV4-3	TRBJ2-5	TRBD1	CASSQDPAPGQRQETQYF	TGCGCCAGCAGCCAAGATCCAGCTCCGGGACAGAGGCAAGAGACCCAGTACTTC
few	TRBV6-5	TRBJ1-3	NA	CASADRHTIYF	TGTGCCAGCGCCGACCGGCACACCATATATTTT
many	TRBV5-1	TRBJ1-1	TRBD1	CASSSTGVFMNTEAFF	TGCGCCAGCAGCTCAACAGGGGTATTCATGAACACTGAAGCTTTCTTT
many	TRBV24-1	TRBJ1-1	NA	CATSDLPPNMNTEAFF	TGTGCCACCAGTGATTTGCCCCCGAACATGAACACTGAAGCTTTCTTT
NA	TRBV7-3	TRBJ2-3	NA	CASSYGGGSTDTQYF	TGTGCCAGCAGCTACGGAGGGGGGAGCACAGATACGCAGTATTTT
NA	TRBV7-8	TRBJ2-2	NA	CASSLRLGRRTGELFF	TGTGCCAGCAGCTTACGGCTGGGGCGGCGGACCGGGGAGCTGTTTTTT